This passage covers 27 T cell receptor beta chains from one sample sequenced in a study of cytomegalovirus exposure and HLA in healthy donors. It was with 60 Vbeta and 13 Jbeta primers that the PCR ran. Profiling relied on immunoSEQ multiplex PCR, and the TCRdb table lists in-frame clones only, not all of them. The sample holds approximately 100,000 clones, approximately 81% seen once. Sequencing was carried out using PBMCs. The receptors were sampled from a male donor in good health and CMV-seropositive.

V gene TRBV7-2 combines with J gene TRBJ2-3; 11 bases map to TRBD2. Germline trimming cut 5 bases from V and 0 bases from J; bases unmatched to any gene: 10. The germline gives CDR1 SGHTA, CDR2 FQGNSA. The CDR3 spans 18 residues. CDR3 coding DNA: TGTGCCAGCAGCACCACTAGCGGGGGTCTCTCTAGCACAGATACGCAGTATTTT. Translating gives CASSTTSGGLSSTDTQYF.

CDR3 DNA: TGTGCCAGCAGTGGGACAGGGGTCGATCAGCCCCAGCATTTT. This translates into CASSGTGVDQPQHF. J is TRBJ1-5 and V is TRBV6-6; the match to TRBD1 covers 10 bases. CDR1 is MNHNY and CDR2 is SVGAGI in the germline V gene (reference sequence). V shed 5 bases, J shed 5 bases, and the junction held 3 bases outside the gene matches. CDR3 length: 14 residues.

This chain uses TRBV2 with TRBJ2-1; D is perhaps TRBD2 (6 bases). The CDR3 length is 16 residues. V dropped 8 bases and J dropped 0 bases, with 17 bases sitting between them. The V gene's germline CDR1 is SNHLY and CDR2 FYNNEI. CDR3 in amino acids: CASEDLTSFSYNEQFF. The CDR3, as DNA: TGTGCCAGCGAAGACTTAACTAGCTTCTCCTACAATGAGCAGTTCTTC. The full variable domain, completed using reference TRBV2 and TRBJ2-1, is EPEVTQTPSHQVTQMGQEVILRCVPISNHLYFYWYRQILGQKVEFLVSFYNNEISEKSEIFDDQFSVERPDGSNFTLKIRSTKLEDSAMYFCASEDLTSFSYNEQFFGPGTRLTVL.

This rearrangement joins TRBV10-3 to TRBJ1-5, with D possibly matching TRBD1 (5 bases). The V gene's germline CDR1 is ENHRY and CDR2 SYGVKD. V lost 0 bases and J 5 bases, leaving 5 bases between the germline ends. CDR3 size: 13 residues. The CDR3 is CAISESGHQPQHF. The CDR3 nucleotides are TGTGCCATCAGTGAGTCGGGGCATCAGCCCCAGCATTTT.

In this sample, this clone turned up a few times. The rearrangement uses TRBV18 and TRBJ1-1; 7 bases are shared with TRBD1. The V gene's germline CDR1 is KGHSH and CDR2 LQKENI. The ends lost 4 bases at V and 2 bases at J; junction bases unmatched: 1. The CDR3 contains 13 residues. Here the CDR3 reads CASSRTGNTEAFF. The CDR3 region has the DNA TGTGCCAGCTCACGGACAGGAAACACTGAAGCTTTCTTT.

The chain combines TRBV30 with TRBJ1-2, with 10 bases that match TRBD1. Germline CDR1 reads GTSNPN; CDR2 reads SVGIG (reference sequence). The length of the CDR3 is 12 residues. V dropped 1 base and J dropped 7; count of bases not matched to a gene: 0. The CDR3 coding sequence is TGTGCCTGGAGTGGGACAGGGGGTGGCTACACCTTC. Translating gives CAWSGTGGGYTF.

This clone was seen only a few times. The V and J genes are TRBV6-5 and TRBJ2-3; D gene uncertain. The germline V gene encodes CDR1 MNHEY and CDR2 SVGAGI. This CDR3 is built from 13 residues. Between the trimmed V and J ends, which lost 4 bases and 3 bases, there was a span of 8 bases. The CDR3 loop reads CASSLHETDTQYF. CDR3 nucleotide sequence: TGTGCCAGCAGTTTACACGAAACAGATACGCAGTATTTT.

The CDR3 bases are TGCGCCAGCAGCCAAGGAACAGGGATTGTAGAGACCCAGTACTTC. This sequence encodes CASSQGTGIVETQYF. The chain has TRBV4-3 and TRBJ2-5; the D gene is possibly TRBD1 (6 bases). The CDR3 is 15 amino acids. The germline V gene encodes CDR1 LGHNA and CDR2 YSLEER. Trimming took off 1 base at V and 4 bases at J, with 13 bases between the two ends.

This clone has only one observation. The chain uses TRBV7-9 and TRBJ2-7; 11 nucleotides agree with TRBD1. Trimming at V came to 5 bases and at J to 5 bases, leaving 8 bases not matched to a gene. Germline CDR1 reads SEHNR; CDR2 reads FQNEAQ (reference sequence). This CDR3 spans 15 amino acids. The CDR3 loop reads CASSAWTGGRHEQYF. In DNA, the CDR3 is TGTGCCAGCAGCGCCTGGACAGGGGGCAGACACGAGCAGTACTTC.

The chain joins TRBV7-2 to TRBJ2-3, with 8 bases that match TRBD1. V dropped 5 bases and J dropped 4; count of bases not matched to a gene: 5. The CDR3 is made up of 14 amino acids. Germline-derived CDR1 and CDR2 are SGHTA and FQGNSA. CDR3 sequence (DNA): TGTGCCAGCAGCCCCCGGACAGGGTCAGATACGCAGTATTTT. Encoded protein: CASSPRTGSDTQYF.

The chain is built from TRBV7-2 and TRBJ2-3; 9 bases agree with TRBD2. CDR3 length equals 16 residues. From germline, CDR1 is SGHTA and CDR2 FQGNSA. The V segment lost 3 bases and the J segment 2 bases; nucleotides outside the gene matches: 6. CDR3 bases: TGTGCCAGCAGCTTCGGTCTAGCGGGAACCACAGATACGCAGTATTTT. As protein: CASSFGLAGTTDTQYF. Drawing the rest from reference TRBV7-2 and TRBJ2-3, the complete variable domain is GAGVSQSPSNKVTEKGKDVELRCDPISGHTALYWYRQSLGQGLEFLIYFQGNSAPDKSGLPSDRFSAERTGGSVSTLTIQRTQQEDSAVYLCASSFGLAGTTDTQYFGPGTRLTVL.

The gene calls are TRBV9 and TRBJ2-2; D may be TRBD2 (7 bases). The V and J ends lost 7 bases and 8 bases respectively, with 9 bases between them. CDR1 is SGDLS and CDR2 is YYNGEE in the germline V gene. This CDR3 spans 11 amino acids. As DNA, the CDR3 is TGTGCCAGCGGGGGGGCTGGGGAGCTGTTTTTT. It yields the protein CASGGAGELFF.

A note on this clone: Within the sample, other DNA sequences also encode this same CDR3. J is TRBJ1-2 and V is TRBV7-2; 7 positions agree with TRBD1. Germline CDR1 SGHTA, CDR2 FQGNSA. The CDR3 covers 13 residues. Trimming cost V 5 bases and J 4 bases; bases outside gene matches: 4. The CDR3 nucleotides read TGTGCCAGCAGCCTCGGACAGGTCTATGGCTACACCTTC. This codes for CASSLGQVYGYTF.

The sample holds one count of this clone. The gene calls are TRBV7-2 and TRBJ1-3, with D maybe TRBD1 (6 bases). This CDR3 region has 15 residues. V gave up 5 bases and J gave up 0 bases, with 11 bases separating them. Germline V gene sequence: CDR1 SGHTA, CDR2 FQGNSA. This CDR3 reads CASSLETGSGNTIYF. The CDR3 DNA reads TGTGCCAGCAGCCTAGAGACAGGCTCTGGAAACACCATATATTTT.

This clone was seen only once. V and J are TRBV4-2 and TRBJ1-2; D gene unclear. V was shortened by 1 base and J by 8 bases, with 11 bases between the two germline ends. CDR3 length: 13 amino acids. Germline-derived CDR1 and CDR2 are LGHNA and YNFKEQ. The CDR3 coding sequence is TGTGCCAGCAGCCAAGGTAGTTCCGTCGGCTACACCTTC. Encoded protein: CASSQGSSVGYTF.

The CDR3 nucleotides read TGTGCCAGTAGTGACAGGGATCGGAACGAGCAGTACTTC. Its translation is CASSDRDRNEQYF. This chain links TRBV19 with TRBJ2-7; TRBD1 agrees at 7 bases. CDR1 and CDR2 (germline): LNHDA, SQIVND (reference sequence). The CDR3 loop spans 13 amino acids. The ends lost 5 bases at V and 5 bases at J; junction bases unmatched: 6.

The genes are TRBV4-1 and TRBJ2-4; D possibly corresponds to TRBD1 (7 bases). The germline gives CDR1 MGHRA, CDR2 YSYEKL. The CDR3 has 16 amino acids. Deletions cut 1 base from V and 0 bases from J, with 10 bases between. CDR3 amino acids: CASSQAGGKAKNIQYF. The CDR3 coding sequence is TGCGCCAGCAGCCAAGCAGGGGGGAAAGCCAAAAACATTCAGTACTTC.

J is TRBJ2-7 and V is TRBV30; tentatively, D is TRBD1 (6 bases). Looked up from germline, CDR1 is GTSNPN and CDR2 is SVGIG (reference sequence). V lost 7 bases and J 0 bases, leaving 10 bases between the germline ends. The length of the CDR3 is 12 residues. The CDR3 sequence is CASGQSSYEQYF. The CDR3 DNA reads TGTGCCTCGGGACAAAGCTCCTACGAGCAGTACTTC.

As for this clone: Other DNA sequences in the same sample also yield this CDR3. The J gene is TRBJ2-7, the V gene TRBV5-6; 7 positions agree with TRBD2. With V trimmed by 1 base and J by 4 bases, 2 bases remained unmatched. The CDR3 consists of 13 residues. Germline loops: CDR1 SGHDT, CDR2 YYEEEE. The CDR3 loop reads CASSLSSGYEQYF. The CDR3 nucleotides read TGTGCCAGCAGCTTGAGTAGCGGGTACGAGCAGTACTTC.

The chain has TRBV5-8 and TRBJ1-2; 8 positions agree with TRBD1. V lost 6 bases and J lost 4; bases outside the gene matches: 8. CDR3 length: 14 amino acids. Germline V gene lookup returns CDR1 SGHTS and CDR2 YDEGEE. CDR3 nucleotides: TGTGCCAGCACGATGACAGGGGTGAGCTATGGCTACACCTTC. Protein: CASTMTGVSYGYTF.

This chain joins TRBV2 and TRBJ2-7; the match to TRBD2 covers 9 bases. The CDR3 spans 14 residues. Losses at the gene ends were 8 bases for V and 3 bases for J; bases not matched to a gene: 8. Germline-derived CDR1 and CDR2 are SNHLY and FYNNEI. Written as DNA, the CDR3 is TGTGCCAGCCTCGGTGTTAGCGGGGGCTACGAGCAGTACTTC. Its protein product is CASLGVSGGYEQYF.

This chain connects TRBV5-1 to TRBJ1-4; D gene ambiguous. CDR1 is SGHRS and CDR2 is YFSETQ in the germline V gene. V lost 3 bases and J 0 bases, leaving 9 bases between the germline ends. The CDR3 length is 15 residues. This chain's CDR3 is CASSSNTATNEKLFF. DNA for the CDR3: TGCGCCAGCAGCTCGAACACAGCAACTAATGAAAAACTGTTTTTT. Supplemented by reference TRBV5-1 and TRBJ1-4, the full variable domain reads KAGVTQTPRYLIKTRGQQVTLSCSPISGHRSVSWYQQTPGQGLQFLFEYFSETQRNKGNFPGRFSGRQFSNSRSEMNVSTLELGDSALYLCASSSNTATNEKLFFGSGTQLSVL.

This chain connects TRBV28 to TRBJ1-4; D unclear. Germline lookup yields CDR1 MDHEN and CDR2 SYDVKM. V was trimmed by 4 bases and J by 8 bases, leaving 20 bases between them. The CDR3 contains 16 residues. DNA of the CDR3: TGTGCCAGCAGTTCACTTCTTTGGGTCGGGATGGAAAAACTGTTTTTT. It translates to CASSSLLWVGMEKLFF.

The chain links TRBV7-9 to TRBJ2-3; TRBD2 matches at 8 bases. The length of the CDR3 is 15 residues. Germline assignment: CDR1 SEHNR and CDR2 FQNEAQ (reference sequence). The trim removed 5 bases at V and 4 bases at J, leaving 8 bases unmatched. The CDR3 protein is CASSPRLARADTQYF. CDR3 bases: TGTGCCAGCAGCCCCCGACTAGCGCGGGCAGATACGCAGTATTTT.

This rearrangement joins TRBV2 to TRBJ1-1; perhaps TRBD1 as D (6 bases). Deletions cut 10 bases from V and 0 bases from J, with 15 bases between. Germline CDR1 reads SNHLY; CDR2 reads FYNNEI. The CDR3 has 14 amino acids. CDR3 residues: CATGGATVNTEAFF. The CDR3 DNA reads as TGTGCCACCGGGGGGGCGACTGTGAACACTGAAGCTTTCTTT.

The chain is built from TRBV2 and TRBJ1-2, with a weak D call TRBD1 (5 bases). V was pared by 4 bases and J by 4 bases, with 10 bases between. Germline V gene lookup returns CDR1 SNHLY and CDR2 FYNNEI. This CDR3 is 13 amino acids long. The CDR3 spells CASSAKTVYGYTF. The CDR3 DNA sequence: TGTGCCAGCAGTGCAAAGACAGTCTATGGCTACACCTTC.

The chain links TRBV4-2 to TRBJ1-3; TRBD1 agrees at 9 bases. J was trimmed by 8 bases and V by 4 bases; bases with no gene match: 6. The CDR3 length is 14 residues. Germline CDR1 LGHNA, CDR2 YNFKEQ. The CDR3 loop is CASSLTDRGDTIYF. The CDR3 DNA reads as TGTGCCAGCAGCCTCACGGACAGGGGCGACACCATATATTTT.